This TCR beta chain is from a study of cytomegalovirus exposure and HLA in healthy donors. Study summary: Early released data had about 80 million unique TCRs, all coming from HLA-typed donors. Broader study findings: TCR beta V- and J-gene trimming was later associated with a missense DCLRE1C variant.

Details on this clone: What it recognizes is unknown.

PCR primers comprised 60 Vbeta and 13 Jbeta primers. Some clones are missing from TCRdb's copy, which holds only in-frame ones; the method was immunoSEQ multiplex PCR. The data contain about 130,000 clones, approximately 80% of them singletons. CDR3 size: 14 residues. The germline gives CDR1 SNHLY, CDR2 FYNNEI. With 0 bases removed from V and 9 bases from J, the gap between germline ends came to 12 bases. The receptor comes from a man aged 25 to 40 in good health and CMV-seronegative. This chain connects TRBV2 to TRBJ2-1; unclear D gene. The sequenced sample was PBMCs. The CDR3 coding sequence is TGTGCCAGCAGTGAAGCTAGCAGCCGCCCTGAGCAGTTCTTC. As protein: CASSEASSRPEQFF.